The source of this T cell receptor beta chain is a study of control samples from healthy donors and cancer patients. The CDR3 is 12 amino acids. V gave up 2 bases and J gave up 6 bases, with 5 bases separating them. From germline, CDR1 is MNHNS and CDR2 SASEGT. Only in-frame clones appear in the TCRdb table, and some are missing; sequencing was by immunoSEQ multiplex PCR. Of some 130,000 clones listed, around 90% are singletons. The V call is TRBV6-1, the J call TRBJ1-5, with D unresolved. This receptor was taken from a man aged 18 to 29 in good health. The specimen was blood. In nucleotides, the CDR3 is TGTGCCAGCAGTGAATGGGTTCAGCCCCAGCATTTT. Translation gives CASSEWVQPQHF.